Shown below are 20 T cell receptor beta chains from a single sample sequenced in a study of blood T cell repertoires in COVID-19. Assay used: immunoSEQ multiplex PCR; TCRdb lists only in-frame clones, some missing. The table includes roughly 200,000 clones, roughly four fifths detected once. Sequenced material: PBMCs or T cells enriched from blood (not recorded which). Receptors originate from a man between 40 and 49 years old who had recovered from COVID-19.

The chain links TRBV18 to TRBJ1-2; D possibly corresponds to TRBD1 (5 bases). Trimming stripped 9 bases from V and 2 bases from J, with 25 bases between. This CDR3 region has 17 residues. Germline CDR1 reads KGHSH; CDR2 reads LQKENI. CDR3 protein: CASTYLFQGGGNYGYTF. The CDR3 DNA sequence: TGTGCCAGTACTTATTTATTCCAGGGAGGTGGAAACTATGGCTACACCTTC.

The chain links TRBV7-2 to TRBJ1-2, with D hard to call. V gave up 0 bases and J gave up 6 bases, with 8 bases separating them. Germline V lookup: CDR1 SGHTA, CDR2 FQGNSA. The CDR3 spans 13 residues. For the CDR3, the DNA is TGTGCCAGCAGCTTAGCGCGACGGGATGGCTACACCTTC. Its translation is CASSLARRDGYTF.

V usage is TRBV3-1 (or the pseudogene TRBV3-2) and J usage is TRBJ2-7; D possibly corresponds to TRBD2 (6 bases). The V gene lost 4 bases and the J gene lost 3 bases, with 22 bases spanning the gap. Germline CDR1 reads LGHDT; CDR2 reads YNNKEL (reference sequence). The CDR3 has 17 amino acids. The CDR3 DNA is TGTGCCAGCAGCCCTCCCATGTCGGTTGCGGGGTACTACGAGCAGTACTTC. It codes for CASSPPMSVAGYYEQYF.

This chain uses TRBV18 with TRBJ1-4; TRBD1 aligns across 9 bases. Germline V lookup: CDR1 KGHSH, CDR2 LQKENI. J gave up 6 bases and V 6 bases, and 5 bases lay outside the gene matches. The CDR3 runs 14 residues. CDR3 amino acids: CASSPGTGYEKLFF. CDR3 DNA sequence: TGTGCCAGCTCGCCCGGGACAGGGTATGAAAAACTGTTTTTT.

This sequence joins TRBV7-9 and TRBJ2-5; D gene ambiguous. V lost 0 bases to trimming and J lost 5 bases, with 7 bases between them. CDR1 is SEHNR and CDR2 is FQNEAQ in the germline V gene (reference sequence). This CDR3 contains 13 residues. The CDR3, as DNA: TGTGCCAGCAGCTTAGCCCGGTTTGAGACCCAGTACTTC. It yields the protein CASSLARFETQYF.

The chain couples TRBV18 to TRBJ2-3, with a possible D match to TRBD2 (6 bases). Germline V gives CDR1 KGHSH, CDR2 LQKENI. There are 15 residues in the CDR3. The V and J ends lost 3 bases and 4 bases respectively, with 14 bases between them. The CDR3 reads CASSPSTSRADTQYF. The CDR3 DNA follows: TGTGCCAGCTCACCGTCGACTAGTCGTGCAGATACGCAGTATTTT.

The chain has TRBV19 and TRBJ1-5; D is ambiguous. This CDR3 region has 15 residues. V lost 9 bases to trimming and J lost 1 base, with 16 bases between them. CDR1 LNHDA and CDR2 SQIVND come from the germline V gene (reference sequence). The CDR3 bases are TGTGCCAGCCGTATTCGGGAGGTAAGCAATCAGCCCCAGCATTTT. It is translated as CASRIREVSNQPQHF.

This clone came up a few times. The chain uses TRBV20-1 and TRBJ1-2; D uncertain. This CDR3 is 10 amino acids long. Trimming cost V 6 bases and J 7 bases, with 9 bases left between them. Looked up from germline, CDR1 is DFQATT and CDR2 is SNEGSKA (reference sequence). CDR3 loop: CSAGESGYTF. The CDR3 bases are TGCAGTGCCGGAGAGAGTGGCTACACCTTC.

The sample holds one count of this clone. The V gene is TRBV19, the J gene TRBJ1-5; 11 nucleotides line up with TRBD1. Trimming at V came to 8 bases and at J to 7 bases, leaving 16 bases not matched to a gene. The CDR3 consists of 17 residues. Germline lookup yields CDR1 LNHDA and CDR2 SQIVND (reference sequence). CDR3 in amino acids: CASGISGTGGLWQPQHF. As DNA, the CDR3 is TGTGCCAGTGGGATATCCGGGACAGGGGGACTTTGGCAGCCCCAGCATTTT.

V and J are TRBV2 and TRBJ1-1, with D uncertain. The CDR3 consists of 12 residues. The ends were cut back, 2 bases at V and 8 bases at J, with 9 bases in the middle. Germline V lookup: CDR1 SNHLY, CDR2 FYNNEI. CDR3 in DNA: TGTGCCAGCAGTGAATATTTGTTGGAAGCTTTCTTT. Protein: CASSEYLLEAFF.

V and J are TRBV6-6 and TRBJ2-5; 7 bases agree with TRBD1. Germline loops: CDR1 MNHNY, CDR2 SVGAGI (reference sequence). The trim removed 5 bases at V and 5 bases at J, leaving 17 bases unmatched. This CDR3 spans 17 amino acids. CDR3 DNA sequence: TGTGCCAGCAGTCCCCGACAGGGAAACCAACCGGGGGAGACCCAGTACTTC. It specifies CASSPRQGNQPGETQYF.

The chain couples TRBV3-1 (or the pseudogene TRBV3-2) to TRBJ2-2, with 9 bases lining up with TRBD2. CDR1 is LGHDT and CDR2 is YNNKEL in the germline V gene (reference sequence). The CDR3 is 18 amino acids. The V gene end was trimmed by 5 bases and the J gene end by 2 bases; junction bases not matched to a gene: 12. CDR3 sequence reads: CASSDGPGLAANTGELFF. In nucleotides, the CDR3 is TGTGCCAGCAGCGACGGACCGGGACTAGCAGCTAACACCGGGGAGCTGTTTTTT.

The chain joins TRBV5-1 to TRBJ2-2, with 7 bases aligning to TRBD1. Unmatched junction bases numbered 2, after V lost 0 bases and J lost 6 bases. CDR1 is SGHRS, CDR2 YFSETQ, per germline. This CDR3 region has 14 residues. In DNA, the CDR3 is TGCGCCAGCAGCTTGGCACAGGGGCCCGGGGAGCTGTTTTTT. Amino acids: CASSLAQGPGELFF.

This clone occurred a few times. The rearrangement links TRBV10-2 to TRBJ2-1; no reliable D call. CDR1 is WSHSY, CDR2 SAAADI, per germline. The CDR3 loop spans 14 amino acids. Trimming shortened V by 1 base and J by 4 bases, and 8 bases separated the two germline ends. DNA of the CDR3: TGCGCCAGCAGTGAGTGGCTTCCTTACAATGAGCAGTTCTTC. Its translation is CASSEWLPYNEQFF.

The J gene is TRBJ2-7, the V gene TRBV9, with 14 bases fitting TRBD2. With V trimmed by 2 bases and J by 5 bases, 6 bases remained unmatched. Germline values: CDR1 SGDLS, CDR2 YYNGEE. This CDR3 has 16 amino acids. The CDR3 DNA reads TGTGCCAGCAGCGTGACCGGGACTAGCGGGGGCAACGAGCAGTACTTC. Its protein product is CASSVTGTSGGNEQYF.

The chain combines TRBV9 with TRBJ2-7, with a possible D match to TRBD1 (5 bases). V was cut by 0 bases and J by 7 bases, with 17 bases left in between. Germline lookup yields CDR1 SGDLS and CDR2 YYNGEE. CDR3 length: 15 amino acids. This CDR3 is CASSVGPSSRQEQYF. CDR3 nucleotides: TGTGCCAGCAGCGTAGGACCGTCTAGTAGACAGGAGCAGTACTTC.

This rearrangement joins TRBV20-1 to TRBJ1-2; no clear D. Germline V gene sequence: CDR1 DFQATT, CDR2 SNEGSKA (reference sequence). The CDR3 totals 11 residues. Trimming cost V 4 bases and J 6 bases, with 9 bases left between them. For the CDR3, the DNA is TGCAGTGCTACCCAGGTCGATGGCTACACCTTC. This encodes CSATQVDGYTF.

The table lists this clone with a few counts. The rearrangement links TRBV12-5 to TRBJ2-2, with TRBD2 matching 7 bases. The CDR3 contains 15 residues. J was trimmed by 6 bases and V by 6 bases; bases with no gene match: 10. Germline values: CDR1 LGHNT, CDR2 FRNRAP. The CDR3 protein is CASGLWISGAGELFF. The CDR3 DNA sequence: TGTGCTAGTGGATTGTGGATAAGCGGGGCCGGGGAGCTGTTTTTT.

The CDR3 DNA sequence: TGTGCCAGCAGTTCCATCGCGGGAAACACCATATATTTT. This codes for CASSSIAGNTIYF. The chain employs TRBV27 and TRBJ1-3; D is unresolved. The CDR3 sequence is 13 residues long. Looked up from germline, CDR1 is MNHEY and CDR2 is SMNVEV (reference sequence). V lost 4 bases to trimming and J lost 4 bases, with 8 bases between them.

The V and J genes are TRBV19 and TRBJ2-2; TRBD2 is a possible D gene (6 bases). Germline lookup yields CDR1 LNHDA and CDR2 SQIVND (reference sequence). With 1 base removed from V and 5 bases from J, the gap between germline ends came to 11 bases. This CDR3 has 15 amino acids. The CDR3 DNA sequence: TGTGCCAGTAGTATAGGACTAGTTATTACCGGGGAGCTGTTTTTT. This encodes CASSIGLVITGELFF.